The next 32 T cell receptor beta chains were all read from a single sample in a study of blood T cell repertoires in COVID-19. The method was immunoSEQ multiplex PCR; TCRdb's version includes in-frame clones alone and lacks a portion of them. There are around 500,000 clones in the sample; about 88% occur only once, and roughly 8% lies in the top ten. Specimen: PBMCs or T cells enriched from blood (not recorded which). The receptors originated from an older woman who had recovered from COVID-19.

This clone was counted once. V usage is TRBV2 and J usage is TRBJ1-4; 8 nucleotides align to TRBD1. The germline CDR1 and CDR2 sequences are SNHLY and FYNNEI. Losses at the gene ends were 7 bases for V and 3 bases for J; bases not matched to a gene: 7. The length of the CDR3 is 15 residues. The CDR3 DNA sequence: TGTGCCAGCATGAATCAGGGGGCAGCTAATGAAAAACTGTTTTTT. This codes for CASMNQGAANEKLFF.

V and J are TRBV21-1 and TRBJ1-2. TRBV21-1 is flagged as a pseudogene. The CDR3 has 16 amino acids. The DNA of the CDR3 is TGTGCCAGCAGCAAGAGAGGAACGGGGGTAAACTATGGCTACACCTTC. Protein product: CASSKRGTGVNYGYTF.

The CDR3 loop is CASTKTANYGYTF. The CDR3 region has the DNA TGCGCCAGCACCAAAACAGCTAACTATGGCTACACCTTC. The chain recombines TRBV5-1 with TRBJ1-2; D is ambiguous. The germline V gene encodes CDR1 SGHRS and CDR2 YFSETQ. CDR3 length: 13 amino acids. V shed 6 bases and J shed 0 bases, with 9 bases lying between them.

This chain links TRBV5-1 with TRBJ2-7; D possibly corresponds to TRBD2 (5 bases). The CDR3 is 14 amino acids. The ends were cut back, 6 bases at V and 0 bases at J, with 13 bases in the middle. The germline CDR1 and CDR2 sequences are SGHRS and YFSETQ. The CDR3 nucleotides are TGCGCCAGCAAGACGGGGATTGGCTCCTACGAGCAGTACTTC. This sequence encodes CASKTGIGSYEQYF.

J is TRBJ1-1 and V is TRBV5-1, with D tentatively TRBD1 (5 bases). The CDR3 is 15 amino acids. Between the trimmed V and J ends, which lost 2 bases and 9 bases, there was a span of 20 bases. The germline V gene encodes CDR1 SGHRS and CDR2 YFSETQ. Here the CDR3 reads CASSFVKTVLSKAFF. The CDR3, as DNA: TGCGCCAGCAGCTTTGTGAAGACAGTGTTGTCTAAAGCTTTCTTT.

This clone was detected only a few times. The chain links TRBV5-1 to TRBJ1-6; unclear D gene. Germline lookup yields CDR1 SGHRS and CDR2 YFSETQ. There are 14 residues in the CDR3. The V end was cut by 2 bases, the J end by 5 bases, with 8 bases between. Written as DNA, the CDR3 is TGCGCCAGCAGCTTCGGAGGGAATAATTCACCCCTCCACTTT. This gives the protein CASSFGGNNSPLHF.

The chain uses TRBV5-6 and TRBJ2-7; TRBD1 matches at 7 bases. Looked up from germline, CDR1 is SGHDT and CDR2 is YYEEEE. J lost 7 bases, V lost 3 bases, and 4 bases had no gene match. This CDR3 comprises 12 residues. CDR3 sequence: CASSWKQGEQYF. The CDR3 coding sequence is TGTGCCAGCAGCTGGAAACAGGGGGAGCAGTACTTC.

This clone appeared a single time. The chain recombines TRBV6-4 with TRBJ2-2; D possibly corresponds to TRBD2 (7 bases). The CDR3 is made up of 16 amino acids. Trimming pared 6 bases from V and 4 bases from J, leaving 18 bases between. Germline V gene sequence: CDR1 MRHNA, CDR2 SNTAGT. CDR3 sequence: CASSSQQGTITGELFF. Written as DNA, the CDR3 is TGTGCCAGCAGCTCCCAGCAGGGGACTATCACCGGGGAGCTGTTTTTT.

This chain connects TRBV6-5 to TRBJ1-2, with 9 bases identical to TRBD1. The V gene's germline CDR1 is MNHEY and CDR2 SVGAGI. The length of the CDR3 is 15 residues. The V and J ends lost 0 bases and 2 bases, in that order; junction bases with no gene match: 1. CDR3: CASSYSGTGNYGYTF. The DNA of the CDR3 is TGTGCCAGCAGTTACTCAGGGACAGGGAACTATGGCTACACCTTC.

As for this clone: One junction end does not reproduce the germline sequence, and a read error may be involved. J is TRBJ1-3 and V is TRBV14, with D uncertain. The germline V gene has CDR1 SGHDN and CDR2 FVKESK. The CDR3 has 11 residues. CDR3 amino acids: CASSRGLAEFF. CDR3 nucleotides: TGTGCCAGCAGCCGAGGGTTGGCGGAATTTTTC.

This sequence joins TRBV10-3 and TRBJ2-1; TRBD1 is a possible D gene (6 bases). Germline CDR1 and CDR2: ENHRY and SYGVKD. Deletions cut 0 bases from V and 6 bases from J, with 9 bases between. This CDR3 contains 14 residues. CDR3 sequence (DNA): TGTGCCATCAGTGAGTCGGTCAGGGGCAATGAGCAGTTCTTC. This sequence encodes CAISESVRGNEQFF.

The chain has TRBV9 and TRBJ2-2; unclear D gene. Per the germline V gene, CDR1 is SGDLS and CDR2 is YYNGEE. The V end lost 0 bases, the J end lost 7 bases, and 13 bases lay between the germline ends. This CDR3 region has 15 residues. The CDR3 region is CASSVGQVPVGELFF. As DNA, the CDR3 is TGTGCCAGCAGCGTAGGTCAGGTTCCCGTCGGGGAGCTGTTTTTT. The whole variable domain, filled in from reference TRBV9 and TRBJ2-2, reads DSGVTQTPKHLITATGQRVTLRCSPRSGDLSVYWYQQSLDQGLQFLIQYYNGEERAKGNILERFSAQQFPDLHSELNLSSLELGDSALYFCASSVGQVPVGELFFGEGSRLTVL.

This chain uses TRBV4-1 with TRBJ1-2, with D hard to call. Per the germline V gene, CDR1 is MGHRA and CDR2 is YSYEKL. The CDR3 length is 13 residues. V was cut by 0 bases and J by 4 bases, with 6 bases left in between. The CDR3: CASSQDLAYGYTF. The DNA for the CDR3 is TGCGCCAGCAGCCAAGACCTGGCCTATGGCTACACCTTC.

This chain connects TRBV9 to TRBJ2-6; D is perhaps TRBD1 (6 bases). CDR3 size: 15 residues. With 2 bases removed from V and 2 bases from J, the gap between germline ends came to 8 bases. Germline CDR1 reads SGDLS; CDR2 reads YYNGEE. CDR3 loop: CASSVRGAGANVLTF. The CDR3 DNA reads TGTGCCAGCAGCGTCAGGGGTGCTGGGGCCAACGTCCTGACTTTC.

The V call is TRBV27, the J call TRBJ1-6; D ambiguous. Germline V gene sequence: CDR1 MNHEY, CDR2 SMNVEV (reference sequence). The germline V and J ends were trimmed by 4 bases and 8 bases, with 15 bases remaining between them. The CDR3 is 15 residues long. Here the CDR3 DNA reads TGTGCCAGCAGTTCTGTACAGAAGGTTTATTCACCCCTCCACTTT. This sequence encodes CASSSVQKVYSPLHF.

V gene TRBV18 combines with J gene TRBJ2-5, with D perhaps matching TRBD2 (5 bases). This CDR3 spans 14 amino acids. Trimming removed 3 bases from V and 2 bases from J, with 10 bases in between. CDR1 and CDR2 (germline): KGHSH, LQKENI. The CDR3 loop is CASSPVLAQETQYF. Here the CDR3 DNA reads TGTGCCAGCTCACCCGTGCTAGCTCAAGAGACCCAGTACTTC.

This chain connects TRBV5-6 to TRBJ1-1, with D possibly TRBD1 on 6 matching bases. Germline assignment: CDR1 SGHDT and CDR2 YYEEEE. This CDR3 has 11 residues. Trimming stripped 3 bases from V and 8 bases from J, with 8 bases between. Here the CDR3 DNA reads TGTGCCAGCAGCTACGGGACAGAAGCTTTCTTT. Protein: CASSYGTEAFF.

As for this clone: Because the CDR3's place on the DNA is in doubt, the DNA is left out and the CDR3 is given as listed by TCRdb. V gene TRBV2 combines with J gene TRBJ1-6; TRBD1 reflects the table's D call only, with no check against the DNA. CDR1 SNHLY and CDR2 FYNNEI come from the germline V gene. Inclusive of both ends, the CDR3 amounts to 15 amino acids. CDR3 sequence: CASILDRSYNSPLHF.

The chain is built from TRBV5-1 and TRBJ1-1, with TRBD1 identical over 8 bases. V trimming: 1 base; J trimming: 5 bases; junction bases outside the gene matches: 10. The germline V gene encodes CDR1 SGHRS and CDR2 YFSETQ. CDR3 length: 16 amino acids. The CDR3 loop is CASSLRQGAAYTEAFF. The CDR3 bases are TGCGCCAGCAGCTTGAGGCAGGGGGCCGCGTATACTGAAGCTTTCTTT.

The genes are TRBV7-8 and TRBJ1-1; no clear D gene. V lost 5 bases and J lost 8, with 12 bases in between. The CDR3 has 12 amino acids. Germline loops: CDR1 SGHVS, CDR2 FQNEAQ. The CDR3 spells CASSNPSREAFF. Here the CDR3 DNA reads TGTGCCAGCAGCAACCCGAGCAGGGAAGCTTTCTTT.

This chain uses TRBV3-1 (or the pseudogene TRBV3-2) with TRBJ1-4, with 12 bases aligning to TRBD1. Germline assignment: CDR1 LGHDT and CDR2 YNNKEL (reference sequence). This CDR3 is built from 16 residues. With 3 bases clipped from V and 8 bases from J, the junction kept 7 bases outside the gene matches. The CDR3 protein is CASSQRGTGGREKLFF. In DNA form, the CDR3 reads TGTGCCAGCAGCCAGCGAGGGACAGGGGGCAGGGAAAAACTGTTTTTT.

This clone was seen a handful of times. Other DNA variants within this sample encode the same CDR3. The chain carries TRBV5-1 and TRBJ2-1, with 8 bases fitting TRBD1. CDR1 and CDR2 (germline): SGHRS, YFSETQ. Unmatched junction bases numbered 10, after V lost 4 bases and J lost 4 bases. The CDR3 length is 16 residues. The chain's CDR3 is CASSLGQGSSYNEQFF. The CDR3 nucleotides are TGCGCCAGCAGCCTAGGACAGGGATCGTCTTACAATGAGCAGTTCTTC.

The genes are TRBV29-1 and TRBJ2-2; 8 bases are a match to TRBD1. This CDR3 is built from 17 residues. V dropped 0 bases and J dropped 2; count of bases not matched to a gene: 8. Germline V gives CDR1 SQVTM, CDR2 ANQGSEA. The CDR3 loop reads CSVEDSGTGLNTGELFF. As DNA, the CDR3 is TGCAGCGTTGAAGACTCCGGGACAGGTCTAAACACCGGGGAGCTGTTTTTT.

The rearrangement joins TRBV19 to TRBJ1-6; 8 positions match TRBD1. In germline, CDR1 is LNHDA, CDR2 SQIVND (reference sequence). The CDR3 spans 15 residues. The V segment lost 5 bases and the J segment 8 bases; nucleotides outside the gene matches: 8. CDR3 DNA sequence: TGTGCCAGTAGTTATTGGACAGGGATAGATTCACCCCTCCACTTT. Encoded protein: CASSYWTGIDSPLHF.

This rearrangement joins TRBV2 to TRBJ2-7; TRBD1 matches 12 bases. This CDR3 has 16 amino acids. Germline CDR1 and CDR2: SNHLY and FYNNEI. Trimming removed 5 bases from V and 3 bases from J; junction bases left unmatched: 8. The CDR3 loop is CASSSGGQGAVYEQYV. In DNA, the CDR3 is TGTGCCAGCAGTTCAGGGGGACAGGGGGCTGTCTACGAGCAGTACGTC.

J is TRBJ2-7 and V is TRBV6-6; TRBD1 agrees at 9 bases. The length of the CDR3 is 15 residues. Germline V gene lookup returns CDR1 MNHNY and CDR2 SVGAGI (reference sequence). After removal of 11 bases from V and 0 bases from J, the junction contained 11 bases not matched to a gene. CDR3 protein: CAAGEGQGLSYEQYF. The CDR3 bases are TGTGCCGCTGGAGAGGGACAGGGCCTCTCCTACGAGCAGTACTTC.

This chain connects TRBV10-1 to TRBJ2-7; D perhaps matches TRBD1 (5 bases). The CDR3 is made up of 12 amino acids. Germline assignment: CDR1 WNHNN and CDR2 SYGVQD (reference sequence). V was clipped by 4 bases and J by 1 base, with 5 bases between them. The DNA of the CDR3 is TGCGCCAGCAGTGCAGGGTCCTACGAGCAGTACTTC. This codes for CASSAGSYEQYF.

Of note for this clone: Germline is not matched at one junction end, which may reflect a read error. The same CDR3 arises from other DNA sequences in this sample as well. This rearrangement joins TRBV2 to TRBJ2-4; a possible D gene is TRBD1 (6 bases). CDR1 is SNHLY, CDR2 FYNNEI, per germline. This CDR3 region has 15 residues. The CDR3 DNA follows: TGTGCCAGCAATGGGGACACCGAAGCCAAAAATATTCAGTACTTC. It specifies CASNGDTEAKNIQYF.

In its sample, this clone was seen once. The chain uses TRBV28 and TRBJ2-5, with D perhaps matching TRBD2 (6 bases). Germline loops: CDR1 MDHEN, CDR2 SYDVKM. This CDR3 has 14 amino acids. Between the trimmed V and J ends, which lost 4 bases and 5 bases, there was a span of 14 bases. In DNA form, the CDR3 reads TGTGCCAGCAGTTCGGGACTCCCCGGGGAGACCCAGTACTTC. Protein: CASSSGLPGETQYF.

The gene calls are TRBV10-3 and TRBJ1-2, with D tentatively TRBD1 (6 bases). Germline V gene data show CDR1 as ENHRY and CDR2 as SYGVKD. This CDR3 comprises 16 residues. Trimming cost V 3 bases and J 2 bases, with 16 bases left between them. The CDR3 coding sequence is TGTGCCATCAGTGAAGGGGGGGTCAGGGGCAACTATGGCTACACCTTC. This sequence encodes CAISEGGVRGNYGYTF.

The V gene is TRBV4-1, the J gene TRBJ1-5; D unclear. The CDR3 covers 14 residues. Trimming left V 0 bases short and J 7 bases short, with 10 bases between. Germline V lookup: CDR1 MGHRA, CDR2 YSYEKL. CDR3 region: CASSQDLSRQPQHF. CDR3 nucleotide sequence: TGCGCCAGCAGCCAAGATCTTAGTCGACAGCCCCAGCATTTT.

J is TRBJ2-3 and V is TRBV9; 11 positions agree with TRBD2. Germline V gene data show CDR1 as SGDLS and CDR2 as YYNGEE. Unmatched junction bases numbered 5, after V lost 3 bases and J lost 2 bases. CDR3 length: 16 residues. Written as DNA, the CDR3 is TGTGCCAGCAGCGCGCTAGCGGGGGGATACACAGATACGCAGTATTTT. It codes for CASSALAGGYTDTQYF.